Listed here are 18 T cell receptor beta chains from one sample, sequenced in a study of T cell responses to AZD1222 COVID-19 vaccine. Profiled with immunoSEQ multiplex PCR; TCRdb holds only in-frame clones, not every one. The data hold around 140,000 clones, with 85% to 95% observed a single time. The sample consisted of peripheral blood, taken on day 0 of MenACWY control vaccination. The receptors were gathered from an adult in good health.

The chain is built from TRBV18 and TRBJ1-2; 9 bases align to TRBD1. Germline V gives CDR1 KGHSH, CDR2 LQKENI. The CDR3 runs 14 residues. J gave up 8 bases and V 3 bases, and 7 bases lay outside the gene matches. The CDR3, as DNA: TGTGCCAGCTCACCCACCGGGACAGGGAACGGCTACACCTTC. It yields the protein CASSPTGTGNGYTF.

The gene calls are TRBV7-9 and TRBJ1-2; D unclear. CDR3 length: 12 amino acids. V shed 4 bases and J shed 3 bases, with 6 bases lying between them. From germline, CDR1 is SEHNR and CDR2 FQNEAQ (reference sequence). CDR3 coding DNA: TGTGCCAGCAGCTCCCCCTACTATGGCTACACCTTC. It encodes CASSSPYYGYTF. The full variable domain, completed using reference TRBV7-9 and TRBJ1-2, is DTGVSQNPRHKITKRGQNVTFRCDPISEHNRLYWYRQTLGQGPEFLTYFQNEAQLEKSRLLSDRFSAERPKGSFSTLEIQRTEQGDSAMYLCASSSPYYGYTFGSGTRLTVV.

The chain links TRBV28 to TRBJ1-2, with unresolved D. V dropped 6 bases and J dropped 8 bases, with 13 bases sitting between them. The CDR3 covers 12 residues. CDR1 is MDHEN and CDR2 is SYDVKM in the germline V gene. The DNA for the CDR3 is TGTGCCAGCAGCCGGATCGGCGGGGGCTACACCTTC. It codes for CASSRIGGGYTF.

The chain links TRBV6-6 to TRBJ2-7, with D perhaps TRBD2 (6 bases). CDR3 length: 16 residues. From germline, CDR1 is MNHNY and CDR2 SVGAGI (reference sequence). Trimming cost V 2 bases and J 2 bases, with 16 bases left between them. CDR3 coding DNA: TGTGCCAGCAGTTACGGAAGTCCGGCTAGCGCCTACGAGCAGTACTTC. Amino acid sequence: CASSYGSPASAYEQYF.

V is TRBV11-2 and J is TRBJ1-1; TRBD1 might be the D (5 bases). This CDR3 spans 12 amino acids. CDR1 and CDR2 from the germline V gene are SGHAT and FQNNGV. With 3 bases removed from V and 11 bases from J, the gap between germline ends came to 13 bases. CDR3: CASSFRGRGAFF. The CDR3 nucleotides read TGTGCCAGCAGCTTTAGGGGCAGAGGGGCTTTCTTT. The complete variable domain, with remaining parts taken from reference TRBV11-2 and TRBJ1-1, reads EAGVAQSPRYKIIEKRQSVAFWCNPISGHATLYWYQQILGQGPKLLIQFQNNGVVDDSQLPKDRFSAERLKGVDSTLKIQPAKLEDSAVYLCASSFRGRGAFFGQGTRLTVV.

This sequence joins TRBV27 and TRBJ1-4; possibly TRBD1 for D (6 bases). The CDR3 length is 16 residues. V was cut by 2 bases and J by 8 bases, with 18 bases left in between. The germline V gene encodes CDR1 MNHEY and CDR2 SMNVEV (reference sequence). The CDR3, as DNA: TGTGCCAGCAGTTTAGGGATAGGGGGTTTGAGGGAAAAACTGTTTTTT. Its translation is CASSLGIGGLREKLFF.

The V gene is TRBV7-2, the J gene TRBJ2-7; a weak D match, TRBD1 (5 bases). Trimming pared 5 bases from V and 3 bases from J, leaving 8 bases between. The CDR3 is 12 residues long. Germline CDR1 is SGHTA and CDR2 is FQGNSA. In DNA form, the CDR3 reads TGTGCCAGCAGCAGGACAAACTACGAGCAGTACTTC. It encodes CASSRTNYEQYF.

This chain uses TRBV7-8 with TRBJ1-5; D is unresolved. The CDR3 extends over 15 amino acids. Germline CDR1 SGHVS, CDR2 FQNEAQ. V was pared by 1 base and J by 0 bases, with 7 bases between. The CDR3 loop reads CASSLDGLSNQPQHF. CDR3 sequence (DNA): TGTGCCAGCAGCTTAGATGGGCTTAGCAATCAGCCCCAGCATTTT.

The V and J genes are TRBV18 and TRBJ2-2, with TRBD1 as a possible D gene (6 bases). CDR1 and CDR2 from the germline V gene are KGHSH and LQKENI. The CDR3 totals 14 residues. V shed 4 bases and J shed 0 bases, with 6 bases lying between them. CDR3 sequence: CASSRDTNTGELFF. DNA of the CDR3: TGTGCCAGCTCACGGGACACGAACACCGGGGAGCTGTTTTTT.

The rearrangement joins TRBV4-1 to TRBJ1-5; D possibly corresponds to TRBD1 (5 bases). This CDR3 region has 16 residues. Germline-derived CDR1 and CDR2 are MGHRA and YSYEKL. Trimming stripped 0 bases from V and 5 bases from J, with 14 bases between. CDR3 nucleotides: TGCGCCAGCAGCCAAGAAGTAAGCAGGGCCGATCAGCCCCAGCATTTT. Translating it yields CASSQEVSRADQPQHF.

This chain joins TRBV2 and TRBJ2-1; either TRBD1 or TRBD2 may supply D (6 bases each). The length of the CDR3 is 14 residues. Trimming cost V 10 bases and J 3 bases, with 16 bases left between them. Germline assignment: CDR1 SNHLY and CDR2 FYNNEI. CDR3 sequence reads: CAIEEGVYYNEQFF. CDR3 DNA sequence: TGTGCCATTGAGGAGGGGGTCTACTACAATGAGCAGTTCTTC.

The chain employs TRBV12-3 or TRBV12-4 and TRBJ2-1; 10 bases align to TRBD2. The CDR3 is 13 residues long. V lost 5 bases and J lost 7; bases outside the gene matches: 2. CDR3 amino acids: CASSPSGGNEQFF. CDR3 nucleotide sequence: TGTGCCAGCAGTCCTAGCGGGGGAAATGAGCAGTTCTTC.

The chain joins TRBV7-9 to TRBJ2-7; 9 bases match TRBD2. This CDR3 is built from 18 residues. From germline, CDR1 is SEHNR and CDR2 FQNEAQ (reference sequence). The V and J ends lost 4 bases and 2 bases, in that order; junction bases with no gene match: 15. The CDR3 nucleotides are TGTGCCAGCAGCTCGTCGGTTAGCGGGGGTTTAAGCCCCTACGAGCAGTACTTC. Amino acid sequence: CASSSSVSGGLSPYEQYF.

This chain connects TRBV6-6 to TRBJ1-5; D not resolved. The CDR3 runs 15 residues. V was pared by 5 bases and J by 1 base, with 12 bases between. Germline loops: CDR1 MNHNY, CDR2 SVGAGI (reference sequence). As DNA, the CDR3 is TGTGCCAGCAGTGAGCCCCAAGGGAGCAATCAGCCCCAGCATTTT. Protein product: CASSEPQGSNQPQHF.

The chain recombines TRBV18 with TRBJ1-2; possibly TRBD1 for D (5 bases). V was clipped by 6 bases and J by 7 bases, with 15 bases between them. CDR3 size: 13 residues. The V gene's germline CDR1 is KGHSH and CDR2 LQKENI. The CDR3 coding sequence is TGTGCCAGCTCCCGGGACCCTCGTGGTGGCTACACCTTC. It is translated as CASSRDPRGGYTF.

This sequence joins TRBV24-1 and TRBJ2-1; D is undetermined. The V and J ends lost 3 bases and 9 bases respectively, with 8 bases between them. CDR3 length: 12 residues. CDR1 and CDR2 (germline): KGHDR, SFDVKD. The CDR3 nucleotides are TGTGCCACCAGTGATAGCTGGGGTGAGCAGTTCTTC. Its translation is CATSDSWGEQFF.

This chain joins TRBV3-1 (or the pseudogene TRBV3-2) and TRBJ2-3; the D gene is possibly TRBD2 (5 bases). Looked up from germline, CDR1 is LGHDT and CDR2 is YNNKEL (reference sequence). This CDR3 region has 13 residues. Trimming removed 3 bases from V and 9 bases from J, with 13 bases in between. The CDR3, as DNA: TGTGCCAGCAGCCAGAGAGGGTGGGTGACGCAGTATTTT. Translating gives CASSQRGWVTQYF.

This clone was seen more than once but under ten times. The V gene is TRBV7-2, the J gene TRBJ2-7; D is ambiguous. With 3 bases removed from V and 6 bases from J, the gap between germline ends came to 6 bases. Germline-derived CDR1 and CDR2 are SGHTA and FQGNSA. This CDR3 has 11 residues. CDR3 sequence: CASSLTLEQYF. CDR3 DNA sequence: TGTGCCAGCAGCTTGACTCTCGAGCAGTACTTC.